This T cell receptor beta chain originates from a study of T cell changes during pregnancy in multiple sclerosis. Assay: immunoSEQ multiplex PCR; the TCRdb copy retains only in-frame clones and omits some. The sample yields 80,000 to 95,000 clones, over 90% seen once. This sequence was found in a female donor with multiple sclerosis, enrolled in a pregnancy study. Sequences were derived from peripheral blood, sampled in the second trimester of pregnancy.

The CDR3 DNA is TGTGCCAGCAGGGGGGGGACAGGGGGATCGGGGGAGCTGTTTTTT. Its translation: CASRGGTGGSGELFF. This chain connects TRBV25-1 to TRBJ2-2, with 11 bases matching TRBD1. Looked up from germline, CDR1 is MGHDK and CDR2 is SYGVNS. The CDR3 contains 15 residues. Losses at the gene ends were 6 bases for V and 8 bases for J; bases not matched to a gene: 8.